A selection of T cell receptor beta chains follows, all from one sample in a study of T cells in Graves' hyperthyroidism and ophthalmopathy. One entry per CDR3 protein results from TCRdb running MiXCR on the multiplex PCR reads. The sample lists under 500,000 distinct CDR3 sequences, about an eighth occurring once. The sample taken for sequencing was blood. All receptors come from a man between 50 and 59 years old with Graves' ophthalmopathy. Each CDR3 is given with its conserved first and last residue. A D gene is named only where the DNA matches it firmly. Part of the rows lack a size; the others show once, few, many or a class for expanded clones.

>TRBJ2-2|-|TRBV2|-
TGTGCCAGCAGTTACAAAGGGGATCAAGGGGGTTTTTTT
CASSYKGDQGGFF
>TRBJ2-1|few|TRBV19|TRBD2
TGTGCCAGTAGTATCAGGGACTACTACAATGAGCAGTTCTTC
CASSIRDYYNEQFF
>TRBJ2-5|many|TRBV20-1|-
TGCAGTGCTAGAGATCTTGCGGAGCTGGAGACCCAGTACTTC
CSARDLAELETQYF
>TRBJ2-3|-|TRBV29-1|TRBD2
TGCAGCGTTGAGGCGTCTAGCGGTGAGTGGGCAGATACGCAGTATTTT
CSVEASSGEWADTQYF
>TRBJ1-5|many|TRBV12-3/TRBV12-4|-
TGTGCCAGCAGTTTAAAGATAGGGAACAATCAGCCCCAGCATTTT
CASSLKIGNNQPQHF
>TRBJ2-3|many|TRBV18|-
TGTGCCAGCTCACCACGCGGGTCAGAGATGCCTAGCACAGATACGCAGTATTTT
CASSPRGSEMPSTDTQYF
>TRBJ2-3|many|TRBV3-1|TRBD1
TGTGCCAGCAGCCAAGAAGGGACAGGGACAGATACGCAGTATTTT
CASSQEGTGTDTQYF
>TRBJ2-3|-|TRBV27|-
TGTGCCAGCAGTTCACCCGCATCAAACACAGATACGCAGTATTTT
CASSSPASNTDTQYF
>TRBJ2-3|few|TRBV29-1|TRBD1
TGCAGCGTTGCTGTGGGACAGACAGGAGCAGATACGCAGTATTTT
CSVAVGQTGADTQYF
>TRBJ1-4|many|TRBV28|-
TGTGCCAGCAGTGGCGACGCAACTAATGAAAAACTGTTTTTT
CASSGDATNEKLFF
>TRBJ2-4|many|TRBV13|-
TGTGCCAGCAGCTTAGTTGCGGGGAACATTCAGTACTTC
CASSLVAGNIQYF
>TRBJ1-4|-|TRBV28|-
TGTGCCAGCCGAGGGGGGGTATATAATGAAAAACTGTTTTTT
CASRGGVYNEKLFF
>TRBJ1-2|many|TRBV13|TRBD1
TGTGCCAGCAGCCCTAAAGGGGGCGCCTACACCTTC
CASSPKGGAYTF
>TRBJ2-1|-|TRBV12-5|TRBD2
TGTGCTAGTGGTTTGGCTATCACTAGCGGGAGGACTGCCCCCAATGAGCAGTTCTTC
CASGLAITSGRTAPNEQFF
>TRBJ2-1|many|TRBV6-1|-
TGTGCCACTCAGGGGGGGTGGGTTACAAATGAGCAGTTCTTC
CATQGGWVTNEQFF
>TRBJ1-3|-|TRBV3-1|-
TGTGCCAGCAGCCAAGCCAACAATGGACAACACTCTGGAAACACCATATATTTT
CASSQANNGQHSGNTIYF
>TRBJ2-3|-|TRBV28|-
TGTGCCAGCAGTTTCGGGTTTAGCACAGATACGCAGTATTTT
CASSFGFSTDTQYF
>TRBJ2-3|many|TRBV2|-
TGTGCCAGGGTCCTAGAAAGTGGGGGCACAGATACGCAGTATTTT
CARVLESGGTDTQYF
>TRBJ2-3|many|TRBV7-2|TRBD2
TGTGCCAGCAGCTCCGAACCGGGACTAGGGGGTACGCAGTATTTT
CASSSEPGLGGTQYF
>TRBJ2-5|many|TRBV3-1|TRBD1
TGTGCCAGCAGCCAACCGTTTTTTGATGGACAGGGGACGACGGTACGGGAGACCCAGTACTTC
CASSQPFFDGQGTTVRETQYF
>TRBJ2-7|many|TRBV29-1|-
TGCAGCGCTGTCGTCGGGCTGGACGAGCAGTACTTC
CSAVVGLDEQYF
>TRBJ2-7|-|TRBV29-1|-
TGCAGCGTCGATACAATCTACGAGCAGTACTTC
CSVDTIYEQYF
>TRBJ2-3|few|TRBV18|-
TGTGCCAGCTCACCAGAGTCGCGCACAGATACGCAGTATTTT
CASSPESRTDTQYF
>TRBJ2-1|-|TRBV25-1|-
TGTGCCAGTTCCTTCTGGGCGGGTCGCCGAAATGAGCAGTTCTTC
CASSFWAGRRNEQFF
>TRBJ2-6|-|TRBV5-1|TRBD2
TGCGCCAGCAGCTTGGGGGGCCGACTAGCGGCTAGCTCTGGGGCCAACGTCCTGACTTTC
CASSLGGRLAASSGANVLTF